These T cell receptor beta chains were read from a single sample in a study of a mutant IDH1 vaccine in newly diagnosed glioma. TCRdb keeps only in-frame clones here, not all; method: immunoSEQ multiplex PCR. The data show about 92,000 clones, 83% seen once. The material sequenced was PBMCs, taken from a glioma patient treated with radiotherapy, temozolomide or both. These receptors were collected from a woman aged 50 to 60 with glioma. Both conserved end residues are part of each CDR3. The D gene is left open where the match is weak. Size tells how often a clone was seen (once, few, many) or the class of an expanded clone, and some rows leave it out.

>TRBV18|TRBD2|.|TRBJ2-7
TGTGCCAGCTCACCGACTAGCGGGGGGAGCAAGCAGTACTTC
CASSPTSGGSKQYF
>TRBV19|.|.|TRBJ1-1
TGTGCCAGTAGTAAAGGGACGGTTAACACTGAAGCTTTCTTT
CASSKGTVNTEAFF
>TRBV27|TRBD2|.|TRBJ2-3
TGTGCCAGCAGTATCTCCCCGACTAGCTATACGCAGTATTTT
CASSISPTSYTQYF
>TRBV27|.|.|TRBJ1-5
TGTGCCAGCAGTCCTCAAGGTCAGCCCCAGCATTTT
CASSPQGQPQHF
>TRBV4-3|.|.|TRBJ1-6
TGCGCCAGCAGCCAAGACAGACAGTACTCACCCCTCCACTTT
CASSQDRQYSPLHF
>TRBV19|TRBD1|.|TRBJ1-1
TGTGCCAGTCACACCCAGGGGGCCTGGCACACTGAAGCTTTCTTT
CASHTQGAWHTEAFF
>TRBV5-1|.|.|TRBJ1-6
TGCGCCAGCAGCTTGGCAACAGATTTGTCGACACCCCTCCACTTT
CASSLATDLSTPLHF
>TRBV6-6|TRBD1|.|TRBJ1-2
TGTGCCAGCAGTTCCCCGGACAGGGGGAGGGGTGGCTACACCTTC
CASSSPDRGRGGYTF
>TRBV5-6|TRBD1|.|TRBJ1-2
TGTGCCAGCATAGACTGGGGACAGGCGCCCGCTAACTATGGCTACACCTTC
CASIDWGQAPANYGYTF
>TRBV5-4|TRBD1|.|TRBJ1-1
TGTGCCAGCAGCTTAGGACAGGGGTTCATGAACACTGAAGCTTTCTTT
CASSLGQGFMNTEAFF
>TRBV7-9|.|.|TRBJ1-4
TGTGCCAGCAGCTTGGCGGGACGGCGGGACGAAAAACTGTTTTTT
CASSLAGRRDEKLFF
>TRBV4-2|.|.|TRBJ1-2
TGTGCCAGCAGCCTCCCAGAGATAGGTAAACCCTATGGCTACACCTTC
CASSLPEIGKPYGYTF
>TRBV6-5|TRBD1|.|TRBJ1-5
TGTGCCAGCAGTTACTCTGGACAGGCTAGTCAGCCCCAGCATTTT
CASSYSGQASQPQHF
>TRBV27|.|.|TRBJ2-7
TGTGCCAGCAGTCCCGACAGGACTGTTAAACCCTCCTACGAGCAGTACTTC
CASSPDRTVKPSYEQYF
>TRBV4-1|.|.|TRBJ1-1
TGCGCCAGCAGCCAAGAGGCCTGGAACACTGAAGCTTTCTTT
CASSQEAWNTEAFF
>TRBV20-1|.|.|TRBJ2-7
TGCAGTGCCCTCCCCGGGGACGAGCAGTACTTC
CSALPGDEQYF
>TRBV27|.|.|TRBJ1-2
TGTGCCAGCAGAACAGGGAACTATGGCTACACCTTC
CASRTGNYGYTF
>TRBV2|.|.|TRBJ2-5
TGTGCCAGCAGTGAAAGTTACAGGGCCGGAGAGACCCAGTACTTC
CASSESYRAGETQYF
>TRBV20-1|.|.|TRBJ1-2
TGCAGTGCTAGAGAGGACTATGGCTACACCTTC
CSAREDYGYTF
>TRBV6-1|.|.|TRBJ1-1
TGTGCCAGCAGCCTTCTCTGGACTGAAGCTTTCTTT
CASSLLWTEAFF
>TRBV19|.|.|TRBJ1-1
TGTGCCAGTAGTGGGGGACTCCTGAACACTGAAGCTTTCTTT
CASSGGLLNTEAFF
>TRBV7-9|.|few|TRBJ1-1
TGTGCCAGCCTATCGGGGTATGGCACTGAAGCTTTCTTT
CASLSGYGTEAFF
>TRBV5-8|.|few|TRBJ2-1
TGTGCCAGCAGGTGGACAGTTGGGGGGTACAATGAGCAGTTCTTC
CASRWTVGGYNEQFF
>TRBV6-6|TRBD1|.|TRBJ1-6
TGTGCCAGCAGCACACAGGGGTCAATTAATTCACCCCTCCACTTT
CASSTQGSINSPLHF
>TRBV10-3|TRBD1|few|TRBJ1-6
TGTGCCATCAGTCCGGGACAGGGTTCACCCCTCCACTTT
CAISPGQGSPLHF
>TRBV18|.|.|TRBJ1-1
TGTGCCAGCTCACCTACCCCGGGGGCGGTCACTGAAGCTTTCTTT
CASSPTPGAVTEAFF
>TRBV2|TRBD2|.|TRBJ2-2
TGTGCCAGCAGACCTTATAGCGGGGGGACCGGGGAGCTGTTTTTT
CASRPYSGGTGELFF
>TRBV6-1|TRBD1|.|TRBJ2-7
TGTGCCAGCAGTGTAGAGAGGCAGGGGGCTACCGAGCAGTACTTC
CASSVERQGATEQYF
>TRBV9|TRBD1|.|TRBJ1-1
TGTGCCAGCAGCCCTCAGACAGGGGGCGAAACTGAAGCTTTCTTT
CASSPQTGGETEAFF
>TRBV2|TRBD1|.|TRBJ1-6
TGTGCCAGCAATATTCAGGGGGGAAGAAGTAATTCACCCCTCCACTTT
CASNIQGGRSNSPLHF
>TRBV5-1|.|.|TRBJ2-5
TGCGCCAGCAGCTTGGCGGGCGGAATGTACCAAGAGACCCAGTACTTC
CASSLAGGMYQETQYF
>TRBV9|.|.|TRBJ1-3
TGTGCCAGCAGCGTTGGGGGGACGACTGGAAACACCATATATTTT
CASSVGGTTGNTIYF
>TRBV7-9|.|.|TRBJ2-7
TGTGCCAGCAGCTCCCCAGAGGGGTCCTACGAGCAGTACTTC
CASSSPEGSYEQYF
>TRBV6-1|.|.|TRBJ1-4
TGTGCCAGCAGTGAAGGGCGACTTGAAAAACTGTTTTTT
CASSEGRLEKLFF
>TRBV19|.|.|TRBJ1-5
TGTGCCAGTAGTATCGGGGGGGTCAGCAATCAGCCCCAGCATTTT
CASSIGGVSNQPQHF
>TRBV7-2|TRBD2|.|TRBJ2-5
TGTGCCAGCAGCTTAGCGCGGCTAGCGGGGGGCGGGGAGACCCAGTACTTC
CASSLARLAGGGETQYF
>TRBV7-2|TRBD2|.|TRBJ2-3
TGTGCCAGCAGCTTAATGCTAGCGGGGGCCACAGATACGCAGTATTTT
CASSLMLAGATDTQYF
>TRBV30|TRBD2|.|TRBJ2-5
TGTGCCTGGAGCACGCCTAGCGGGGGGGCCTTAGAGACCCAGTACTTC
CAWSTPSGGALETQYF
>TRBV7-8|.|once|TRBJ2-3
TGTGCCAGCAGCCGGCGGGCCGTTGGCACAGATACGCAGTATTTT
CASSRRAVGTDTQYF
>TRBV5-1|TRBD2|.|TRBJ2-1
TGCGCCAGCAGCTTGTCTAGCGGGGGGCTCAATGAGCAGTTCTTC
CASSLSSGGLNEQFF
>TRBV2|.|.|TRBJ2-3
TGTGCCAGCAGGGGGGCTCTCACAGATACGCAGTATTTT
CASRGALTDTQYF
>TRBV4-1|.|.|TRBJ2-7
TGCGCCAGTTCCCACGGGTCAGGGGGGCCCTACGAGCAGTACTTC
CASSHGSGGPYEQYF
>TRBV4-2|TRBD1|.|TRBJ2-7
TGTGCCAGCAGCCAACGGGGACAGGGGGCTAAGGGAAGCTACGAGCAGTACTTC
CASSQRGQGAKGSYEQYF
>TRBV30|.|.|TRBJ1-5
TGTGCCTGGAGTATGGACAGCGATCAGCCCCAGCATTTT
CAWSMDSDQPQHF
>TRBV6-6|.|.|TRBJ2-3
TGTGCCAGCAGTTCCGACAGACGCACAGATACGCAGTATTTT
CASSSDRRTDTQYF
>TRBV10-3|.|.|TRBJ2-1
TGTGCCATCAGTGACCGGGGGTCCTACAATGAGCAGTTCTTC
CAISDRGSYNEQFF